This is a list of T cell receptor beta chains from one sample in a study of T cells expressing NK-cell markers. Each CDR3 protein gets one entry in TCRdb, which reprocessed the 5' RACE reads and gives no DNA. This table lists under 600,000 distinct CDR3 sequences. The specimen sequenced was blood T cells: a sorted CD56 or NKG2C T cell subset, CD4+ or CD8+ T cells, or bulk PBMC T cells (not recorded which). The receptors stem from a woman aged 45-60 years in good health. The CDR3 runs from the conserved cysteine through the conserved F or W.

>TRBV12-3/TRBV12-4|TRBJ2-6
CASSSRVGESGANVLTF
>TRBV7-8|TRBJ2-3
CASGGQSTDTQYF
>TRBV9|TRBJ2-1
CASSAYGTTYNEQFF
>TRBV12-3/TRBV12-4|TRBJ2-1
CASSFGTSLQRVAYNEQFF
>TRBV30|TRBJ1-1
CAWSVRVGTGRNTEAFF
>TRBV20-1|TRBJ1-3
CSARMASGNTIYF
>TRBV5-4|TRBJ1-4
CASSWGPSGEKLFF
>TRBV12-3/TRBV12-4|TRBJ2-3
CASSFWGKRLADSFTDTQYF
>TRBV2|TRBJ1-3
CASSGQRNTIYF
>TRBV7-9|TRBJ2-1
CASSGQGGGHLYNEQFF
>TRBV10-3|TRBJ2-1
CAIAIELNEQFF
>TRBV10-2|TRBJ2-1
CASRGDFYNEQFF
>TRBV29-1|TRBJ2-2
CSVIPGLQTGELFF
>TRBV5-1|TRBJ2-6
CASSPPGIAGANVLTF
>TRBV27|TRBJ2-1
CASSSTLTSGRYNEQFF
>TRBV6-1|TRBJ2-2
CAISKTSTGELFF
>TRBV10-1|TRBJ1-1
CASSDSIQSNTEAFF
>TRBV5-1|TRBJ2-5
CASSLVGLAGGPHQETQYF
>TRBV20-1|TRBJ2-5
CSADNGASSRSETQYF
>TRBV6-5|TRBJ2-7
CASKTTELSYEQYF
>TRBV7-2|TRBJ2-3
CASSPSRGRAGADTQYF
>TRBV10-3|TRBJ1-3
CATTSDSNTIYF